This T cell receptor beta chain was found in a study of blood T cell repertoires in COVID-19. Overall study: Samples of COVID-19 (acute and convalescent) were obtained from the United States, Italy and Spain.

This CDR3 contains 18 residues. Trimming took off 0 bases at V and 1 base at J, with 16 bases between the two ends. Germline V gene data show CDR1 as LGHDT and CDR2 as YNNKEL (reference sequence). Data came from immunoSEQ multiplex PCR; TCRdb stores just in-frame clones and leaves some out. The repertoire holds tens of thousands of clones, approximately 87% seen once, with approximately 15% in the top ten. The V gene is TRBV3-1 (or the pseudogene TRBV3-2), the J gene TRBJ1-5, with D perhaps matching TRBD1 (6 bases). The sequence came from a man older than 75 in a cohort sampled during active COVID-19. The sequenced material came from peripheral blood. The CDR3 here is CASSQDPPGVVSNQPQHF. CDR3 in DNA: TGTGCCAGCAGCCAAGACCCTCCAGGGGTTGTGAGCAATCAGCCCCAGCATTTT.